These 11 T cell receptor beta chains came from one sample sequenced in a study of metastatic and nonmetastatic thyroid tumors. TCRdb re-called clones via MiXCR from the PCR reads. The sample records under 20,000 clones, approximately 27% being singletons. No patient received treatment before thyroid surgery. Material for sequencing was tumor tissue. Receptor source: a female donor with papillary thyroid cancer or a benign thyroid nodule (not recorded which). Some clones in this sample may be carry-over from other donors' samples.

In this sample, this clone turned up many times. This sample includes further DNA sequences coding for the same CDR3. The chain has TRBV10-3 and TRBJ2-5; D is uncertain. V lost 2 bases, J lost 4 bases, and 2 bases lay in between. The germline CDR1 and CDR2 sequences are ENHRY and SYGVKD. The CDR3 contains 11 residues. CDR3 bases: TGTGCCATCAGTGAGGGAGAGACCCAGTACTTC. Protein product: CAISEGETQYF.

This clone appeared once. The chain has TRBV7-8 and TRBJ1-5; 7 bases are shared with TRBD1. The CDR3 spans 14 residues. J was trimmed by 8 bases and V by 3 bases; bases with no gene match: 7. Germline V gene sequence: CDR1 SGHVS, CDR2 FQNEAQ. The CDR3 here is CASSLTGNGKPQHF. Written as DNA, the CDR3 is TGTGCCAGCAGCTTGACAGGGAATGGAAAGCCCCAGCATTTT.

This clone was counted many times. The CDR3 DNA reads TGTGCCAGCAGTCCACGAGGGGGGACCGACACAGATACGCAGTATTTT. Its translation is CASSPRGGTDTDTQYF. This chain links TRBV27 with TRBJ2-3; the D gene could be TRBD1 or TRBD2 (6 bases each). V lost 5 bases and J 2 bases, leaving 17 bases between the germline ends. The CDR3 extends over 16 amino acids. Germline assignment: CDR1 MNHEY and CDR2 SMNVEV (reference sequence).

As to this clone: The conserved final phenylalanine or tryptophan is absent from the CDR3, which likely points to a read error. This rearrangement joins TRBV7-2 to TRBJ2-7; 7 nucleotides match TRBD1. This CDR3 region has 18 residues. CDR1 is SGHTA, CDR2 FQGNSA, per germline. The V segment lost 0 bases and the J segment 2 bases; nucleotides outside the gene matches: 13. CDR3 DNA: TGTGCCAGCAGCTTAGCGCAGGCTAGAGGGGGCCTCCCCTACGAGCAGTACTTA. Translation: CASSLAQARGGLPYEQYL.

This clone came up many times. A much more abundant neighbour one base away suggests this may be a read error. CDR3 DNA sequence: TGTGCCAGCAGTTACCGTGAGTATTCCCACAATGAGCAGTTCTTC. It translates to CASSYREYSHNEQFF. The rearrangement links TRBV6-5 to TRBJ2-1; no definite D call. Trimming removed 2 bases from V and 5 bases from J, with 13 bases in between. This CDR3 comprises 15 residues. CDR1 is MNHEY, CDR2 SVGAGI, per germline.

Concerning this clone: A read error is possible here, since a much larger clone lies one base away. The chain uses TRBV13 and TRBJ2-1; D is unresolved. V lost 4 bases to trimming and J lost 9 bases, with 19 bases between them. Germline CDR1 PRHDT, CDR2 FYEKMQ (reference sequence). The CDR3 is 15 amino acids. In nucleotides, the CDR3 is TGTGCCAGCAGCTCCAGCCTAGATTGGATCGGTGAGCAGTTCTTC. Protein product: CASSSSLDWIGEQFF.

This sequence joins TRBV5-1 and TRBJ1-1, with 9 bases lining up with TRBD1. The trim removed 3 bases at V and 7 bases at J, leaving 4 bases unmatched. The CDR3 covers 13 residues. Germline CDR1 is SGHRS and CDR2 is YFSETQ. CDR3 nucleotide sequence: TGCGCCAGCAGCTACAGGGGGCGCGATGAAGCTTTCTTT. It translates to CASSYRGRDEAFF.

This clone was seen only a few times. The gene calls are TRBV13 and TRBJ2-7, with D tentatively TRBD2 (6 bases). Per germline, CDR1 PRHDT and CDR2 FYEKMQ (reference sequence). The CDR3 length is 14 residues. V shed 0 bases and J shed 3 bases, with 9 bases lying between them. Here the CDR3 reads CASSLGGGDYEQYF. CDR3 coding DNA: TGTGCCAGCAGCTTAGGGGGCGGGGACTACGAGCAGTACTTC.

The chain is built from TRBV27 and TRBJ2-1; possibly TRBD1 for D (6 bases). Germline-derived CDR1 and CDR2 are MNHEY and SMNVEV (reference sequence). The CDR3 runs to 15 residues. Trimming stripped 5 bases from V and 6 bases from J, with 17 bases between. The CDR3 spells CASSRQVPLGNEQFF. The CDR3 DNA reads as TGTGCCAGCAGTAGACAGGTCCCCTTGGGCAATGAGCAGTTCTTC.

In its sample, this clone was seen many times. This chain links TRBV7-9 with TRBJ1-1; D call uncertain. This CDR3 is built from 13 residues. CDR1 and CDR2 from the germline V gene are SEHNR and FQNEAQ (reference sequence). V was shortened by 2 bases and J by 3 bases, with 7 bases between the two germline ends. The CDR3 protein is CASSLRADTEAFF. The CDR3 nucleotides are TGTGCCAGCAGCTTAAGGGCCGACACTGAAGCTTTCTTT. Filled out from reference TRBV7-9 and TRBJ1-1, the complete variable domain reads DTGVSQNPRHKITKRGQNVTFRCDPISEHNRLYWYRQTLGQGPEFLTYFQNEAQLEKSRLLSDRFSAERPKGSFSTLEIQRTEQGDSAMYLCASSLRADTEAFFGQGTRLTVV.

This clone was found once. The chain uses TRBV20-1 and TRBJ1-5; a possible D gene is TRBD1 (5 bases). Looked up from germline, CDR1 is DFQATT and CDR2 is SNEGSKA (reference sequence). Deletions cut 6 bases from V and 7 bases from J, with 19 bases between. The CDR3 totals 14 residues. CDR3: CSAAKSAGRQPQHF. CDR3 DNA sequence: TGCAGTGCCGCCAAATCTGCAGGGAGGCAGCCCCAGCATTTT.